These T cell receptor beta chains were read from a single sample in a study of early T cells in non-severe SARS-CoV-2 infection. MiXCR, run by TCRdb on the 5' RACE reads, gives a single entry per CDR3 protein. The table lists tens of thousands of distinct CDR3 sequences, roughly an eighth of them singletons. Input material: whole blood. Every receptor here comes from an adult who was a healthcare worker with PCR-confirmed SARS-CoV-2 infection or an uninfected control (not recorded which). CDR3s leave out the opening cysteine and the closing phenylalanine or tryptophan.

j_gene,v_gene,CDR3aa
TRBJ2-7,TRBV27,ASSARSAYEQY
TRBJ1-5,TRBV2,ASTQEGGNQPQH
TRBJ2-5,TRBV12-3/TRBV12-4,ASSPHTSGRETQY
TRBJ1-5,TRBV29-1,SVAGGNQPQH
TRBJ2-5,TRBV7-9,ASRRGSQETQY
TRBJ2-7,TRBV30,AWTPASGKREQY
TRBJ2-1,TRBV20-1,SAQVLAGGPRNEQF
TRBJ1-2,TRBV7-2,ASSSMNRANGYT
TRBJ2-7,TRBV5-1,ASSFSGGEQY
TRBJ2-1,TRBV6-2/TRBV6-3,ASSPMGQYLYNEQF
TRBJ2-1,TRBV5-1,ASEDSGSSYNEQF
TRBJ2-2,TRBV27,ASSPLRGDGELF
TRBJ2-1,TRBV5-1,ASRIPGLDYNEQF
TRBJ2-3,TRBV6-5,ASSYTQGSGDTQY
TRBJ2-1,TRBV5-6,ASSTHGEQF
TRBJ1-1,TRBV7-9,ASSPGGFAEAF
TRBJ1-6,TRBV18,ASSPRGQGESPLH
TRBJ2-2,TRBV6-2/TRBV6-3,ASFRPPFTGELF
TRBJ1-5,TRBV19,ASSIGVNQPQH
TRBJ2-5,TRBV29-1,SVEGPVGETQY
TRBJ1-5,TRBV7-9,ASSSQGNQPQH
TRBJ2-1,TRBV7-9,ASSLWASGINEQF
TRBJ2-7,TRBV5-4,ASSYGLAPTWYEQY
TRBJ2-3,TRBV9,ASSVDSLAGPTDTQY
TRBJ2-3,TRBV5-8,ASSPLGTSGGATDTQY
TRBJ2-1,TRBV9,ASSARLSSYNEQF
TRBJ2-5,TRBV9,ASSVASSGSSETQY
TRBJ1-6,TRBV6-5,ASRPDRGQNNSPLH
TRBJ2-3,TRBV7-2,ASSFEGLADTQY
TRBJ2-1,TRBV5-1,ASSEGLAGVHEQF
TRBJ2-3,TRBV27,ASSKHTDTQY
TRBJ1-2,TRBV12-3/TRBV12-4,ASSPDSNYGYT
TRBJ2-1,TRBV20-1,SASGTSVSFYNEQF
TRBJ2-1,TRBV20-1,SARDEGLAGAPDNEQF
TRBJ1-1,TRBV4-2,ASSQVNGNTEAF
TRBJ2-5,TRBV2,ASSSRLGVTIKETQY
TRBJ2-1,TRBV29-1,SVDSTLYNEQF
TRBJ2-7,TRBV6-5,ASTSGQGYEQY
TRBJ2-5,TRBV7-6,ASSFLPSGYQETQY
TRBJ2-3,TRBV7-2,ASSRTLAGGLTDTQY
TRBJ2-7,TRBV29-1,SASPGPRGSEQY
TRBJ2-3,TRBV5-1,ASRGQGRFTDTQY
TRBJ1-2,TRBV27,ASSFPTRVGGYGYT
TRBJ2-3,TRBV7-8,ASSSLSASTDTQY
TRBJ2-7,TRBV18,ASSPYAGEGTYEQY
TRBJ1-2,TRBV29-1,SVEGTSGLYGYT
TRBJ2-1,TRBV29-1,SVGTVYNEQF
TRBJ2-7,TRBV19,ASSSSSGNFYEQY
TRBJ1-1,TRBV20-1,SARTTGQANTEAF
TRBJ1-1,TRBV18,ASSPYGGNVNTEAF
TRBJ2-1,TRBV29-1,SVEDPGGGVNEQF
TRBJ2-3,TRBV11-2,ASSLDTQY
TRBJ1-1,TRBV6-1,ATLWGMNTEAF
TRBJ2-2,TRBV7-9,ASIEDRPNTGELF